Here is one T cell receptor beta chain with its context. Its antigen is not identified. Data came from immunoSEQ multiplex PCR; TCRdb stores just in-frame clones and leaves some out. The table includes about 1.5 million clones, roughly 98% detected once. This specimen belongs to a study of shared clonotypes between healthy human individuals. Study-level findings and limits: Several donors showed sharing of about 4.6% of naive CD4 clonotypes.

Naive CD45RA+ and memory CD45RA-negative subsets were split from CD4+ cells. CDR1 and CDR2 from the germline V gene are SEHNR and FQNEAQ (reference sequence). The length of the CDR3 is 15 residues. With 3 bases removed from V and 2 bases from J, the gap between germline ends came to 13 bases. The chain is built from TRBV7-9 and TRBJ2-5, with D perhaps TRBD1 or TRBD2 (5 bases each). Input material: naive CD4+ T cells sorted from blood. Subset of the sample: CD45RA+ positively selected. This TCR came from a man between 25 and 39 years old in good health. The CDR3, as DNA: TGTGCCAGCAGCTTTCCTGGGACGGGACAAGAGACCCAGTACTTC. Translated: CASSFPGTGQETQYF.